This passage covers 18 T cell receptor beta chains from one sample sequenced in a study of CD8 T cells in Susac syndrome. Random-hexamer reverse transcription was applied to about 0.45 to 1 ug RNA. MiXCR, run by TCRdb on the immunoSEQ multiplex PCR reads, gives a single entry per CDR3 protein. The table lists 130,000 or so distinct CDR3 sequences, roughly 94% of them singletons. Sequencing used CD4+ T cells from PBMCs. The source is a human donor in good health.

The count of this clonotype is one. The V gene is TRBV4-3, the J gene TRBJ2-5, with D unclear. Germline lookup yields CDR1 LGHNA and CDR2 YSLEER. The CDR3 covers 12 residues. Trimming took 0 bases from V and 3 from J, leaving 2 bases between them. The CDR3 loop is CASSQDEETQYF. In nucleotides, the CDR3 is TGCGCCAGCAGCCAAGATGAAGAGACCCAGTACTTC.

The rearrangement uses TRBV7-6 and TRBJ2-3; tentatively, D is TRBD2 (5 bases). Per the germline V gene, CDR1 is SGHVS and CDR2 is FNYEAQ. Trimming shortened V by 5 bases and J by 6 bases, and 15 bases separated the two germline ends. The CDR3 is 14 residues long. The CDR3 bases are TGTGCCAGCAGCCCAGGATCCGAGGGTGATACGCAGTATTTT. It yields the protein CASSPGSEGDTQYF.

This sequence joins TRBV3-1 and TRBJ2-2, with no clear D. Deletions cut 4 bases from V and 3 bases from J, with 12 bases between. CDR1 and CDR2 from the germline V gene are LGHDT and YNNKEL (reference sequence). The CDR3 spans 15 residues. The CDR3 here is CASSPESDHTGELFF. DNA of the CDR3: TGTGCCAGCAGCCCAGAAAGCGACCACACCGGGGAGCTGTTTTTT.

The chain recombines TRBV5-6 with TRBJ2-2; D might be TRBD1 or TRBD2, each matching 5 bases. This CDR3 spans 13 amino acids. Germline V gene lookup returns CDR1 SGHDT and CDR2 YYEEEE. V lost 2 bases and J 9 bases, leaving 11 bases between the germline ends. In DNA, the CDR3 is TGTGCCAGCAGCTTTGTGGGGGTCCGGGAGCTGTTTTTT. This codes for CASSFVGVRELFF.

The rearrangement links TRBV6-2 or TRBV6-3 to TRBJ2-7; D may be TRBD2 (6 bases). From germline, CDR1 is MNHEY and CDR2 SVGEGT. The CDR3 extends over 15 amino acids. The V end lost 6 bases, the J end lost 0 bases, and 15 bases lay between the germline ends. The CDR3 reads CASRLAAISSYEQYF. The CDR3 nucleotides read TGTGCCAGCAGGTTAGCGGCCATTAGCTCCTACGAGCAGTACTTC.

The chain links TRBV15 to TRBJ2-2; TRBD2 matches 15 bases. Germline CDR1 LNHNV, CDR2 YYDKDF (reference sequence). This CDR3 has 19 amino acids. Trimming took 2 bases from V and 5 from J; bases not matched to a gene: 9. CDR3 coding DNA: TGTGCCACCAGCAGAAGCGGGACTAGCGGGAGGAAGGGGACCGGGGAGCTGTTTTTT. Protein product: CATSRSGTSGRKGTGELFF. Variable domain in full (rest from reference TRBV15 and TRBJ2-2): DAMVIQNPRYQVTQFGKPVTLSCSQTLNHNVMYWYQQKSSQAPKLLFHYYDKDFNNEADTPDNFQSRRPNTSFCFLDIRSPGLGDTAMYLCATSRSGTSGRKGTGELFFGEGSRLTVL.

V usage is TRBV5-8 and J usage is TRBJ2-1; 7 positions match TRBD2. V trimming: 2 bases; J trimming: 7 bases; junction bases outside the gene matches: 9. This CDR3 is built from 15 residues. CDR1 is SGHTS and CDR2 is YDEGEE in the germline V gene. The CDR3 DNA is TGTGCCAGCAGCTTTACAGCGGGATCGGGAAATGAGCAGTTCTTC. This gives the protein CASSFTAGSGNEQFF. Variable domain in full (rest from reference TRBV5-8 and TRBJ2-1): EAGVTQSPTHLIKTRGQQATLRCSPISGHTSVYWYQQALGLGLQFLLWYDEGEERNRGNFPPRFSGRQFPNYSSELNVNALELEDSALYLCASSFTAGSGNEQFFGPGTRLTVL.

The genes are TRBV30 and TRBJ2-3; a possible D gene is TRBD2 (7 bases). Germline V CDR1 and CDR2: GTSNPN, SVGIG (reference sequence). CDR3 length: 12 amino acids. Trimming cost V 5 bases and J 5 bases, with 11 bases left between them. The CDR3 protein is CAWGGAGDTQYF. In DNA, the CDR3 is TGTGCCTGGGGGGGGGCAGGAGATACGCAGTATTTT.

The chain is built from TRBV3-1 and TRBJ2-1; D unresolved. Per germline, CDR1 LGHDT and CDR2 YNNKEL (reference sequence). V was pared by 2 bases and J by 5 bases, with 10 bases between. The CDR3 is 14 amino acids. The CDR3: CASSQLGPHNEQFF. In DNA, the CDR3 is TGTGCCAGCAGCCAACTCGGACCGCACAATGAGCAGTTCTTC.

V gene TRBV20-1 combines with J gene TRBJ2-3; 9 bases fit TRBD2. The J segment lost 6 bases and the V segment lost 6 bases, leaving 13 bases of the junction unmatched. Germline-derived CDR1 and CDR2 are DFQATT and SNEGSKA (reference sequence). This CDR3 is built from 15 residues. CDR3 sequence: CSAALAGDQADTQYF. In DNA form, the CDR3 reads TGCAGTGCAGCACTAGCGGGTGATCAGGCGGATACGCAGTATTTT.

This chain uses TRBV20-1 with TRBJ2-7, with 12 bases fitting TRBD2. Germline trimming cut 5 bases from V and 6 bases from J; bases unmatched to any gene: 5. The CDR3 extends over 13 amino acids. Germline-derived CDR1 and CDR2 are DFQATT and SNEGSKA (reference sequence). CDR3 in amino acids: CSAGGLAGSEQYF. The CDR3 nucleotides are TGCAGTGCTGGAGGACTAGCGGGATCCGAGCAGTACTTC.

The chain has TRBV20-1 and TRBJ1-6; D uncertain. Germline V gives CDR1 DFQATT, CDR2 SNEGSKA (reference sequence). CDR3 length equals 15 residues. Trimming removed 3 bases from V and 1 base from J, with 10 bases in between. The CDR3, as DNA: TGCAGTGCTAGGGGGTGGGGATCCTATAATTCACCCCTCCACTTT. Translating it yields CSARGWGSYNSPLHF.

The gene calls are TRBV10-2 and TRBJ2-6; 7 bases fit TRBD1. V lost 5 bases to trimming and J lost 0 bases; unmatched junction nucleotides: 7. From germline, CDR1 is WSHSY and CDR2 SAAADI. The CDR3 totals 17 residues. The CDR3 loop reads CASSPPGGSSGANVLTF. CDR3 in DNA: TGCGCCAGCAGTCCCCCAGGGGGTAGCTCTGGGGCCAACGTCCTGACTTTC.

In nucleotides, the CDR3 is TGTGCCAGCAGCGGGACTAGCGGAGGAGATACGCAGTATTTT. Translation: CASSGTSGGDTQYF. The rearrangement links TRBV6-6 to TRBJ2-3, with 11 bases lining up with TRBD2. Germline trimming cut 6 bases from V and 5 bases from J; bases unmatched to any gene: 4. Germline V gene data show CDR1 as MNHNY and CDR2 as SVGAGI (reference sequence). This CDR3 region has 14 residues.

The J gene is TRBJ1-2, the V gene TRBV5-6; D unclear. CDR3 length equals 11 residues. V was trimmed by 2 bases and J by 7 bases, leaving 6 bases between them. In germline, CDR1 is SGHDT, CDR2 YYEEEE. CDR3 DNA: TGTGCCAGCAGCTTTCGGGGTGGCTACACCTTC. Amino acids: CASSFRGGYTF.

This chain uses TRBV5-6 with TRBJ2-1; D ambiguous. V was pared by 4 bases and J by 0 bases, with 17 bases between. This CDR3 is 17 amino acids long. The germline V gene has CDR1 SGHDT and CDR2 YYEEEE. DNA for the CDR3: TGTGCCAGCAGCCCAGTAGGCGGAAGCCACTCCTACAATGAGCAGTTCTTC. Translation: CASSPVGGSHSYNEQFF.

This chain links TRBV24-1 with TRBJ2-5; perhaps TRBD1 as D (6 bases). From germline, CDR1 is KGHDR and CDR2 SFDVKD. V gave up 4 bases and J gave up 5 bases, with 19 bases separating them. The CDR3 sequence is 16 residues long. CDR3 sequence (DNA): TGTGCCACCAGTGAACATCGGACAGACGTCCGGGAGACCCAGTACTTC. This sequence encodes CATSEHRTDVRETQYF.

This chain uses TRBV3-1 with TRBJ1-5; D gene unclear. The CDR3 contains 13 residues. The germline V gene has CDR1 LGHDT and CDR2 YNNKEL (reference sequence). With 1 base removed from V and 6 bases from J, the gap between germline ends came to 7 bases. The CDR3 loop is CASSQGLSQPQHF. The CDR3 region has the DNA TGTGCCAGCAGCCAAGGGTTAAGTCAGCCCCAGCATTTT.